This entry is about one T cell receptor (beta chain). The protocol was immunoSEQ multiplex PCR, while the TCRdb copy is restricted to in-frame clones and leaves out a portion. Among roughly 200,000 clones listed, approximately 81% were seen once. These data are taken from a study of blood T cell repertoires in COVID-19. V was pared by 0 bases and J by 4 bases, with 9 bases between. The CDR3 is 14 residues long. Germline CDR1 and CDR2: LNHNV and YYDKDF (reference sequence). The chain links TRBV15 to TRBJ2-5, with D unclear. This receptor was identified in a woman of 80 years or more with acute or convalescent COVID-19. The material sequenced was peripheral blood. This chain's CDR3 is CATSRDSRRETQYF. In DNA, the CDR3 is TGTGCCACCAGCAGAGATTCGAGGAGAGAGACCCAGTACTTC.